This T cell receptor (beta chain) derives from a study of blood T cell repertoires in COVID-19 (dated by TCRdb to the early 2020s). Regarding the complete study: Samples covering the acute and convalescent phases of COVID-19 were provided by collaborators in the United States, Italy and Spain. The prospective study material was composed of cDNA or gDNA derived from T cells, B-cell-depleted T cells, or PBMCs. The dataset comprised deeply sampled blood TCRbeta repertoires from subjects exposed to, actively infected with, or recovered from COVID-19. The repertoires were released in a freely available public database meant as a resource for research on the immune response to SARS-CoV-2. Samples were obtained from the ongoing ImmuneRACE study (first 160 participants) and from over a thousand subjects provided by 6 global collaborators. Nearly every sample came with metadata listing a de-identified subject ID, COVID-19 status, age in years and sex. Where HLA class I and class II types were available, the types were taken from metadata supplied by the sample provider, not from assay-based typing. Overall study results and their limits: How much clinical and demographic metadata was included differed by source and by participant, and the metadata was provided uncurated.

Trimming takes 0 bases from V and 4 bases from J, and the germline ends sit 12 bases apart. From cysteine to phenylalanine, the CDR3 is 15 amino acids long. Only CDR3 DNA remains: 45 bases, in frame from the first base. The germline V gene yields SGHTA for CDR1 and FQGTGA for CDR2. TCRbeta CDR3 regions were amplified from genomic DNA by means of the immunoSEQ Assay, a bias-controlled multiplex PCR. In the original analysis: The number of nucleated cells in each sample was estimated from the amplification of reference gene primers within the assay. To quantify the absolute abundance of each unique TCRbeta CDR3 rearrangement, sequence reads were collapsed and filtered. For each sample, productive Simpson clonality was calculated by taking the square root of Simpson's diversity index across productive rearrangements. TCRdb took this table from immuneACCESS and kept in-frame rearrangements with V and J called. Such tables lack part of the clones; where checked against another copy, unresolved V genes explain under half of the gap, and the rest is unexplained. The D gene and trimming were derived from the DNA, and the V and J assignments and clone size from that table. The sample table shows over 200,000 clones, and over 75% are seen once. In total, the top ten clones hold 4% to 5.5% of the sample.

Collaborating institutions collected whole blood in K2EDTA tubes following their own protocols. Collaborator samples were shipped for TCRbeta analysis as frozen whole blood, isolated PBMCs, or DNA extracted from either sample type. As concerns this clone: Its antigen has not been determined. Per-base quality was not reported, and no clone a single base away is much larger than it.

This receptor chain uses TRBV7-3 and TRBJ1-1; TRBD1 could be the D gene, as 5 bases match. Sequencing was done on a sample of peripheral blood. The sequence came from a human donor in a cohort sampled during active COVID-19. CDR3 protein: CASSLTGGEGTEAFF. The sequence in DNA is TGTGCCAGCAGCTTAACGGGGGGAGAGGGCACTGAAGCTTTCTTT.